Here is one TCR beta chain with its context. These data belong to a study of blood T cell repertoires in COVID-19. Study context: Researchers got acute and convalescent COVID-19 samples from the United States, Italy and Spain. PBMCs, B-cell-depleted T cells, or T cells were the source of the cDNA or gDNA that made up the material.

This CDR3 is built from 14 residues. The V gene lost 3 bases and the J gene lost 5 bases, with 11 bases spanning the gap. Germline lookup yields CDR1 MNHEY and CDR2 SMNVEV (reference sequence). Per the original methods: From reference gene primer amplification, estimates of nucleated cell counts were derived. Generated by immunoSEQ multiplex PCR, the TCRdb table keeps only in-frame clones and is missing some. The V and J calls and clone size were taken over from that table, and D and trimming were inferred from the DNA. Seen here are some 150,000 clones, about 80% observed once, and the top ten hold roughly 0.56%.

This sequence was found in a man between 60 and 75 years old with acute or convalescent COVID-19. The chain is built from TRBV27 and TRBJ1-5; the D gene is possibly TRBD1 (6 bases). Sample: peripheral blood. DNA of the CDR3: TGTGCCAGCAGTTTTTCGGACAGAGATCAGCCCCAGCATTTT. It is translated as CASSFSDRDQPQHF.